One T cell receptor beta chain is described in this entry. Antigen unknown. These data are taken from a study of early T cells in non-severe SARS-CoV-2 infection. Study context: Unsorted whole blood bulk RNA was sequenced, with unpaired chains.

Individual cDNA molecules were tagged with unique molecular identifiers, the study reported. TCRdb ran MiXCR on the 5' RACE reads and lists one entry per CDR3 protein. The repertoire holds some 77,000 distinct CDR3 sequences, around 16% seen once, with approximately 2.6% in the top ten. Study findings and constraints: Private and CD4 specificities were missed by VDJdb matching, skewed to anti-spike CD8.

This CDR3 region has 13 residues. CDR1 and CDR2 (germline): SGHRS, YFSETQ. Trimming stripped 4 bases from V and 4 bases from J, with 9 bases between. This clonotype was obtained from an adult who was a healthcare worker with PCR-confirmed SARS-CoV-2 infection or an uninfected control (not recorded which). Sequenced material: whole blood. The chain uses TRBV5-1 and TRBJ1-5; a possible D gene is TRBD1 (5 bases). The chain's CDR3 is CASSPQGNQPQHF. The CDR3 region has the DNA TGCGCCAGCAGCCCGCAGGGTAATCAGCCCCAGCATTTT.